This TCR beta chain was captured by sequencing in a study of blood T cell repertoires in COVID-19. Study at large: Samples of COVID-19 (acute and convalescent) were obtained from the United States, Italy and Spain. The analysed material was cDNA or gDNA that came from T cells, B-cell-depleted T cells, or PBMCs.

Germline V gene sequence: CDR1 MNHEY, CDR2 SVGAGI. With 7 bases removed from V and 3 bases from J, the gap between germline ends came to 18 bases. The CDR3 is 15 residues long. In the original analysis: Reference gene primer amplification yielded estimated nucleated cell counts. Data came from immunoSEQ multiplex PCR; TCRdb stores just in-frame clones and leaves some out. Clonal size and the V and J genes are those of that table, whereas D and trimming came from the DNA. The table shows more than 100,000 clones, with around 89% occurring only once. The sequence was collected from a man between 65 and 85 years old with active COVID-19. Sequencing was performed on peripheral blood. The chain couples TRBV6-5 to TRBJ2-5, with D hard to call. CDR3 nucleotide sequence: TGTGCCAGCACCAGAGGAGTAGCAGAGAAAGAGACCCAGTACTTC. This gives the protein CASTRGVAEKETQYF.